This is a list of T cell receptor beta chains from one sample in a study of response to subunit inactivated influenza vaccine. TCRdb independently ran MiXCR on the RT-PCR reads; one entry per CDR3 protein. The sample holds around 520,000 distinct CDR3 sequences, roughly 23% seen once. This specimen was CD4+ T cells sorted from PBMCs, taken roughly 5 days after vaccination. The receptors here all came from a man aged 45-65 years who received an inactivated influenza vaccine. Both conserved end residues are part of each CDR3. Each record gives: V gene, D gene, clone size, J gene, CDR3 DNA, CDR3 protein. D genes are given only for firm matches. Not every row has a clone size; where given, it reads once, few, many or a size class.

>TRBV12-3/TRBV12-4|NA|NA|TRBJ2-1
TGTGCCAGCAGTTCCACAGGGAATGAGCAGTTCTTC
CASSSTGNEQFF
>TRBV29-1|TRBD1|few|TRBJ1-1
TGCAGCGTGGGGACAGGGTCGACGACTGAAGCTTTCTTT
CSVGTGSTTEAFF
>TRBV15|NA|NA|TRBJ1-1
TGTGCCACCAGCAGAGAGACACCGAACACTGAAGCTTTCTTT
CATSRETPNTEAFF
>TRBV12-3/TRBV12-4|NA|NA|TRBJ2-5
TGTGCCAGCAGTCCCAATCAACAAGAGACCCAGTACTTC
CASSPNQQETQYF
>TRBV10-3|TRBD2|NA|TRBJ2-5
TGTGCCATCAGTAGGGGGCTAGCGGGAGTTGAGACCCAGTACTTC
CAISRGLAGVETQYF
>TRBV20-1|NA|few|TRBJ1-1
TGCAGTGCTGGGCAAGTAGGGACTGAAGCTTTCTTT
CSAGQVGTEAFF
>TRBV6-1|NA|NA|TRBJ2-7
TGTGCCAGCACCAACTCGTGGGGTTACGAGCAGTACTTC
CASTNSWGYEQYF
>TRBV4-1|NA|NA|TRBJ2-7
TGCGCCAGCAGCCAGTCTGGCCCGGGTGTCGACGAGCAGTACTTC
CASSQSGPGVDEQYF
>TRBV18|NA|NA|TRBJ1-1
TGTGCCAGCTTCGCAGGGATGAACACTGAAGCTTTCTTT
CASFAGMNTEAFF
>TRBV4-3|TRBD1|NA|TRBJ1-4
TGCGCCAGCAGCCAAGAGGGACAGAGTAATGAAAAACTGTTTTTT
CASSQEGQSNEKLFF
>TRBV28|NA|NA|TRBJ1-4
TGTGCCAGCAGCGACACAAGGGCAGGCGATAATGAAAAACTGTTTTTT
CASSDTRAGDNEKLFF
>TRBV15|NA|NA|TRBJ1-1
TGTGCCACCAGCAGAGATATACGGATGAACACTGAAGCTTTCTTT
CATSRDIRMNTEAFF
>TRBV6-5|TRBD1|NA|TRBJ2-7
TGTGCGGCCCGGGACAGGGACTACGAGCAGTACTTC
CAARDRDYEQYF
>TRBV20-1|NA|NA|TRBJ2-7
TGCAGTGCTAGATCGCCGGGCCGCACTGAGCAGTACTTC
CSARSPGRTEQYF
>TRBV6-2/TRBV6-3|NA|NA|TRBJ1-5
TGTGCCAGCAGTTACGCGAGCACAGATTATAGCAATCAGCCCCAGCATTTT
CASSYASTDYSNQPQHF
>TRBV12-3/TRBV12-4|TRBD1|few|TRBJ2-7
TGTGCCAGCAGGGCCGGGACAGCCTCCTACGAGCAGTACTTC
CASRAGTASYEQYF
>TRBV5-1|NA|NA|TRBJ2-5
TGCGCCAGCTTCGGGACGGGGGGCCGGGAGACCCAGTACTTC
CASFGTGGRETQYF
>TRBV10-3|TRBD1|few|TRBJ1-3
TGTGCCATCAGTGGACAGGGATCCGGAAACACCATATATTTT
CAISGQGSGNTIYF
>TRBV5-5|NA|NA|TRBJ2-7
TGTGCCAGCAGCTTGGAGTATGGCAGGGGCTACGAGCAGTACTTC
CASSLEYGRGYEQYF
>TRBV5-1|TRBD2|few|TRBJ2-3
TGCGCCAGCAGCTTGAGCGGCGGGAGGACAGATACGCAGTATTTT
CASSLSGGRTDTQYF
>TRBV30|NA|NA|TRBJ2-1
TGTGCCTGGAGGTCCGGGGACGGATCCTACAATGAGCAGTTCTTC
CAWRSGDGSYNEQFF
>TRBV18|NA|few|TRBJ2-5
TGTGCCAGCTCACGTTCGCGAGAGACCCAGTACTTC
CASSRSRETQYF
>TRBV5-1|TRBD1|NA|TRBJ2-5
TGCGCCAGCTCTACCGGACAGGGGTTAGAGACCCAGTACTTC
CASSTGQGLETQYF
>TRBV7-2|NA|NA|TRBJ2-7
TGTGCCAGCAGCCCCGAAATCGGTTCCTACGAGCAGTACTTC
CASSPEIGSYEQYF
>TRBV7-2|NA|NA|TRBJ2-1
TGTGCCAGCAGCCAGAACGGGGAAGGTGAGCAGTTCTTC
CASSQNGEGEQFF
>TRBV6-5|NA|NA|TRBJ1-2
TGTGCCAGCAGCTACGGCGGAGGGGGTGGCTACACCTTC
CASSYGGGGGYTF
>TRBV6-2/TRBV6-3|NA|NA|TRBJ2-1
TGTGCCAGCAGATTTATTGAATCCTACAATGAGCAGTTCTTC
CASRFIESYNEQFF
>TRBV20-1|TRBD2|few|TRBJ2-3
TGCAGTGCTAGTGGGACTAGCGGAGGGGGGGATACGCAGTATTTT
CSASGTSGGGDTQYF
>TRBV20-1|TRBD1|NA|TRBJ2-7
TGCAGTGCTAGATGGCAGGGGGCCAACGAGCAGTACTTC
CSARWQGANEQYF
>TRBV7-7|NA|once|TRBJ2-1
TGTGCCAGCAGCGCTGACCGCGGCGGTAAGCAGTTCTTC
CASSADRGGKQFF
>TRBV6-1|NA|few|TRBJ2-5
TGTGCCAGCAGCCGCCGTGGGGGGCAAGAGACCCAGTACTTC
CASSRRGGQETQYF
>TRBV20-1|NA|few|TRBJ2-1
TGCAGTGCTAGACCCCTACTCGCGGAAGTCTACAATGAGCAGTTCTTC
CSARPLLAEVYNEQFF
>TRBV7-2|NA|NA|TRBJ2-7
TGTGCCAGCTCTAAGGGGACGGTTTACGAGCAGTACTTC
CASSKGTVYEQYF
>TRBV20-1|TRBD1|few|TRBJ2-7
TGCAGTGCTTCCCGGGACAGGGGCTACGAGCAGTACTTC
CSASRDRGYEQYF
>TRBV6-2/TRBV6-3|NA|NA|TRBJ1-3
TGTGCTAGCGTACGAAAGAAAGGCGGCCTCACCTCTGGAAACACCATATATTTT
CASVRKKGGLTSGNTIYF
>TRBV4-2|NA|NA|TRBJ2-7
TGTGCCAGCAGCCAAGAGGAATCCGGGGGTAACCACTACGAGCAGTACTTC
CASSQEESGGNHYEQYF